The rows below give T cell receptor beta chains drawn from one sample of a study of cytomegalovirus exposure and HLA in healthy donors. Profiling relied on immunoSEQ multiplex PCR, and the TCRdb table lists in-frame clones only, not all of them. The sample holds just under 250,000 clones, roughly 80% seen once. The source material was PBMCs. The origin of the receptors is a middle-aged woman in good health and CMV-seropositive. Both conserved end residues are part of each CDR3. Fields, in order: J gene, D gene, V gene, clone size, CDR3 DNA, CDR3 protein. D genes are given only for firm matches. Clone size is given for some rows only: seen once, a few or many times, or a class if the clone is expanded.

TRBJ2-2 | TRBD1 | TRBV7-3 | NA | TGTGCCAGCAGCCCGAGGACAGGGTCGCTCACCGGGGAGCTGTTTTTT | CASSPRTGSLTGELFF
TRBJ1-1 | NA | TRBV27 | NA | TGTGCCAGCAGTTTAGTTGAGGGGGTGAACACTGAAGCTTTCTTT | CASSLVEGVNTEAFF
TRBJ2-7 | NA | TRBV7-2 | few | TGTGCCAGCAGCTTACCCAGCTCCTACGAGCAGTACTTC | CASSLPSSYEQYF
TRBJ2-1 | NA | TRBV4-3 | once | TGCGCCAGCAGCCAGGTTCGACAGTCTCGACAGTTCTTC | CASSQVRQSRQFF
TRBJ2-5 | NA | TRBV29-1 | NA | TGCAGCGTTGAGGGGCTGGAGGAGACCCAGTACTTC | CSVEGLEETQYF
TRBJ2-1 | TRBD2 | TRBV6-1 | NA | TGTGCCAGCAGTGAGATAGCGGGGGGGTACAATGAGCAGTTCTTC | CASSEIAGGYNEQFF
TRBJ2-1 | TRBD2 | TRBV4-1 | NA | TGCGCCAGCAGCAAAGCTAGACTAGCGGACTACAATGAGCAGTTCTTC | CASSKARLADYNEQFF
TRBJ2-2 | NA | TRBV11-2 | NA | TGTGCCAGCGGTCGGAACAGGGCGAACACCGGGGAGCTGTTTTTT | CASGRNRANTGELFF
TRBJ2-5 | NA | TRBV11-2 | NA | TGTGCCAGCAGCTTGATGTTGGATCAGGGGAAGGAGACCCAGTACTTC | CASSLMLDQGKETQYF
TRBJ1-5 | NA | TRBV27 | NA | TGTGCCAGCAGTTCCCGGGCCAGGGGAATTAGCAATCAGCCCCAGCATTTT | CASSSRARGISNQPQHF
TRBJ1-1 | NA | TRBV6-1 | NA | TGTGCCAGCAGTGGACGGGGGTTGAACACTGAAGCTTTCTTT | CASSGRGLNTEAFF
TRBJ2-7 | TRBD2 | TRBV5-1 | NA | TGCGCCAGCAGCTTGGCCGGGCGGGGGGACTACGAGCAGTACTTC | CASSLAGRGDYEQYF
TRBJ2-3 | TRBD2 | TRBV4-3 | NA | TGCGCCAGCAGCCTTTCGGGACTAGCGGGGCGGAGCACAGATACGCAGTATTTT | CASSLSGLAGRSTDTQYF
TRBJ1-2 | TRBD1 | TRBV30 | once | TGTGCCTGGAGTTCTGGTAGGGGGCGTGGCTACACCTTC | CAWSSGRGRGYTF
TRBJ2-3 | NA | TRBV2 | NA | TGTGCCAGCAGTGAAGCGCGCCCGGAGGAGACGCAGTATTTT | CASSEARPEETQYF
TRBJ1-3 | TRBD1 | TRBV2 | NA | TGTGCCAGCAGCGCCCGACAGGGAGGAAACACCATATATTTT | CASSARQGGNTIYF
TRBJ2-1 | TRBD2 | TRBV4-3 | NA | TGCGCCAGCAGCCAGAGCGCATTTAGCGGGGGCCCGGGGAAGCAGTTCTTC | CASSQSAFSGGPGKQFF
TRBJ2-7 | TRBD1 | TRBV14 | NA | TGTGCCAGCAGCCTTCTACCCGGACAGGGCTACGAGCAGTACTTC | CASSLLPGQGYEQYF
TRBJ1-1 | NA | TRBV28 | NA | TGTGCCAGCAGCATCCCCAGCAGGGACACTGAAGCTTTCTTT | CASSIPSRDTEAFF
TRBJ1-1 | NA | TRBV5-4 | NA | TGTGCCAGCGCGACACTGAACACTGAAGCTTTCTTT | CASATLNTEAFF
TRBJ1-2 | TRBD1 | TRBV27 | NA | TGTGCCAGCAGTGATTCGGACAGGACGTGGAATGGCTACACCTTC | CASSDSDRTWNGYTF
TRBJ1-2 | NA | TRBV25-1 | NA | TGTGCCAGCAGTTTAAGTACTGGGGGCGGGCCTGGCTATGGCTACACCTTC | CASSLSTGGGPGYGYTF
TRBJ2-7 | NA | TRBV4-3 | NA | TGCGCCAGCAGCCAAGATATGACAGGCCTCTTCGAGCAGTACTTC | CASSQDMTGLFEQYF
TRBJ2-1 | TRBD1 | TRBV5-1 | few | TGCGCCAGCAGCTCCCCCGCCGGACAGGGTGGGAGAGGGCAGTTCTTC | CASSSPAGQGGRGQFF
TRBJ1-1 | NA | TRBV6-1 | NA | TGTGCCAGCAGAGAAGACAGAGACACTGAAGCTTTCTTT | CASREDRDTEAFF
TRBJ2-7 | TRBD1 | TRBV10-3 | NA | TGTGCCACCCGAGGACAGGGATCACAGGAGCAGTACTTC | CATRGQGSQEQYF
TRBJ1-4 | NA | TRBV5-4 | NA | TGTGCCAGCAGCACCGGACAAACTAATGAAAAACTGTTTTTT | CASSTGQTNEKLFF
TRBJ1-1 | TRBD1 | TRBV25-1 | many | TGTGCCAGCAGTGAAGTTGAGACAGGGAGTACTGAAGCTTTCTTT | CASSEVETGSTEAFF
TRBJ1-3 | TRBD1 | TRBV9 | NA | TGTGCCAGCAGCGTGGACAGGGCTGGAAACACCATATATTTT | CASSVDRAGNTIYF
TRBJ2-3 | NA | TRBV14 | NA | TGTGCCAGCAGCCAAGGAGGGCTTAGGCTAGATACGCAGTATTTT | CASSQGGLRLDTQYF
TRBJ2-2 | NA | TRBV9 | NA | TGTGCCAGCAGCGCTAGGACAGCGAACACCGGGGAGCTGTTTTTT | CASSARTANTGELFF
TRBJ1-1 | NA | TRBV5-1 | NA | TGCGCCAGCAGCTTGTCCGGACAGACGAACACTGAAGCTTTCTTT | CASSLSGQTNTEAFF
TRBJ1-1 | TRBD1 | TRBV7-9 | NA | TGTTCCAGCAGCTTAGGACAGGGTGTATCTGTGAAACCTGAAGCTTTCTTT | CSSSLGQGVSVKPEAFF
TRBJ2-1 | TRBD1 | TRBV29-1 | few | TGCAGCGTTGAAGGTGGGACAGGGGTAAATGAGCAGTTCTTC | CSVEGGTGVNEQFF
TRBJ1-1 | TRBD1 | TRBV15 | NA | TGTGCCACCAGCGCCGGGACAGGGATGAACACTGAAGCTTTCTTT | CATSAGTGMNTEAFF
TRBJ2-3 | TRBD2 | TRBV13 | NA | TGTGCCAGCAGCTTAGCACTAGCGGGGGGTACAGATACGCAGTATTTT | CASSLALAGGTDTQYF
TRBJ1-6 | TRBD1 | TRBV9 | NA | TGTGCCAGCAGCGTCAGGGACAGTAATTCACCCCTCCACTTT | CASSVRDSNSPLHF
TRBJ2-5 | NA | TRBV2 | NA | TGTGCCAGCAGTGATCGGGGGATAACGGAGACCCAGTACTTC | CASSDRGITETQYF
TRBJ2-7 | NA | TRBV6-5 | few | TGTGCCAGCAGTTACTCGAAAGGGGGCTACGAGCAGTACTTC | CASSYSKGGYEQYF
TRBJ1-1 | TRBD1 | TRBV30 | NA | TGTGCCCGGGAACCGGGACAGGACAACACTGAAGCTTTCTTT | CAREPGQDNTEAFF
TRBJ2-7 | NA | TRBV7-2 | NA | TGTGCCAGCAGCCAAGCGGGTACCGCCTACGAGCAGTACTTC | CASSQAGTAYEQYF
TRBJ2-7 | NA | TRBV5-5 | few | TGTGCCAGCACCCCAGGGCCACCCTCCTACGAGCAGTACTTC | CASTPGPPSYEQYF
TRBJ2-7 | NA | TRBV6-5 | NA | TGTGCCAGCAGTTACGGCCTGGGGGCTTCCTACGAGCAGTACTTC | CASSYGLGASYEQYF
TRBJ2-7 | TRBD1 | TRBV6-6 | once | TGTGCCAGCAGTCACGGACAGGGAGCCTACGAGCAGTACTTC | CASSHGQGAYEQYF
TRBJ2-7 | TRBD1 | TRBV6-4 | NA | TGTGCCAGCAGTGACTTAATGGACAGGGTTTGGTCCTACGAGCAGTACTTC | CASSDLMDRVWSYEQYF
TRBJ1-2 | TRBD1 | TRBV27 | NA | TGTGCCAGCAGTTCAAAGGACAGGGTCGGCTACACCTTC | CASSSKDRVGYTF
TRBJ2-7 | NA | TRBV30 | NA | TGTGCCTTGGACACGAAAAACTACGAGCAGTACTTC | CALDTKNYEQYF
TRBJ2-7 | NA | TRBV10-3 | NA | TGTGCCATCAAGCCACAGGGCCCAACGAACTACGAGCAGTACTTC | CAIKPQGPTNYEQYF
TRBJ1-2 | NA | TRBV7-2 | NA | TGTGCCAGCAGCTCAACAGGACAGATTCTTGGCTACACCTTC | CASSSTGQILGYTF
TRBJ1-2 | NA | TRBV29-1 | NA | TGCAGCGTTGAGGGGGCTCTTATCTACACCTTC | CSVEGALIYTF
TRBJ1-4 | NA | TRBV7-2 | NA | TGTGCCAGCAGCTCACAGGTCCGTAATGAAAAACTGTTTTTT | CASSSQVRNEKLFF
TRBJ2-5 | NA | TRBV15 | NA | TGTGCCACCAGCAGAGATCAGGGAGAGACCCAGTACTTC | CATSRDQGETQYF
TRBJ1-1 | TRBD1 | TRBV27 | NA | TGTGCCAGCAGTCGAGTAGGGAACCACAGGGGGCACACTGAAGCTTTCTTT | CASSRVGNHRGHTEAFF
TRBJ2-2 | TRBD2 | TRBV10-2 | once | TGCGCCAGCGGGGGACCCGGGACTAGAGGCACCGGGGAGCTGTTTTTT | CASGGPGTRGTGELFF
TRBJ2-5 | NA | TRBV7-6 | NA | TGTGCCAGCAGCCCGACGACCAGAGGAGAGACCCAGTACTTC | CASSPTTRGETQYF